Each of the 21 T cell receptor beta chains below was sequenced from the same sample in a study of cytomegalovirus exposure and HLA in healthy donors. Researchers ran the PCR with 60 Vbeta and 13 Jbeta primers. This table comes from immunoSEQ multiplex PCR, and its TCRdb copy is limited to in-frame clones, with some not included. This sample's table has about 130,000 clones. Sequences were obtained from PBMCs. All receptors derive from a man aged 25 to 40 in good health and CMV-seronegative.

This chain links TRBV27 with TRBJ2-7; 7 bases map to TRBD1. The V segment lost 6 bases and the J segment 12 bases; nucleotides outside the gene matches: 14. The CDR3 has 13 amino acids. Germline CDR1 and CDR2: MNHEY and SMNVEV (reference sequence). The CDR3 reads CASSARTGHSWYF. The CDR3 nucleotides are TGTGCCAGCAGCGCTAGGACAGGTCATTCTTGGTACTTC.

The V gene is TRBV18, the J gene TRBJ1-1; a weak D match, TRBD1 (5 bases). Germline V gene sequence: CDR1 KGHSH, CDR2 LQKENI. CDR3 length equals 15 residues. V was trimmed by 1 base and J by 1 base, leaving 10 bases between them. The CDR3 is CASSPQRQQNTEAFF. Written as DNA, the CDR3 is TGTGCCAGCTCACCACAGAGACAGCAGAACACTGAAGCTTTCTTT. Variable domain in full (rest from reference TRBV18 and TRBJ1-1): NAGVMQNPRHLVRRRGQEARLRCSPMKGHSHVYWYRQLPEEGLKFMVYLQKENIIDESGMPKERFSAEFPKEGPSILRIQQVVRGDSAAYFCASSPQRQQNTEAFFGQGTRLTVV.

J is TRBJ1-1 and V is TRBV29-1; D is perhaps TRBD1 (6 bases). V lost 1 base and J 1 base, leaving 7 bases between the germline ends. Germline CDR1 reads SQVTM; CDR2 reads ANQGSEA. The CDR3 runs 13 residues. This chain's CDR3 is CSVEVGGNTEAFF. In DNA, the CDR3 is TGCAGCGTTGAAGTAGGGGGGAACACTGAAGCTTTCTTT.

This chain joins TRBV11-2 and TRBJ1-1, with no clear D. The germline V and J ends were trimmed by 5 bases and 10 bases, with 11 bases remaining between them. This CDR3 region has 11 residues. Germline V gene lookup returns CDR1 SGHAT and CDR2 FQNNGV. The CDR3 loop reads CASSLLGRAFF. CDR3 nucleotide sequence: TGTGCCAGCAGCCTTCTGGGGAGAGCTTTCTTT.

J is TRBJ2-3 and V is TRBV7-3; possible D gene TRBD2, 6 bases. V was trimmed by 4 bases and J by 2 bases, leaving 13 bases between them. Germline CDR1 is SGHTA and CDR2 is FQGTGA. This CDR3 is 15 amino acids long. The CDR3 loop is CASSSSSAFTDTQYF. The DNA of the CDR3 is TGTGCCAGCAGCTCCTCTAGCGCCTTCACAGATACGCAGTATTTT.

The chain has TRBV18 and TRBJ2-3, with 14 bases lining up with TRBD2. This CDR3 comprises 16 residues. The trim removed 1 base at V and 3 bases at J, leaving 0 bases unmatched. Germline V gives CDR1 KGHSH, CDR2 LQKENI. The CDR3 bases are TGTGCCAGCTCACCACGACTAGCGGGAGGGACAGATACGCAGTATTTT. Residues: CASSPRLAGGTDTQYF.

The V and J genes are TRBV14 and TRBJ2-2; D remains unclear. Trimming took 0 bases from V and 0 from J, leaving 11 bases between them. Germline V gene lookup returns CDR1 SGHDN and CDR2 FVKESK. This CDR3 has 17 residues. DNA for the CDR3: TGTGCCAGCAGCCAAGATGTGGAGCGAGCGAACACCGGGGAGCTGTTTTTT. The encoded protein is CASSQDVERANTGELFF.

The chain joins TRBV14 to TRBJ2-5; a possible D gene is TRBD2 (6 bases). The V and J ends lost 1 base and 4 bases respectively, with 7 bases between them. Germline V lookup: CDR1 SGHDN, CDR2 FVKESK. This CDR3 spans 13 amino acids. The CDR3 DNA reads as TGTGCCAGCAGCCAAGTAGCGGCAGAGACCCAGTACTTC. Its translation: CASSQVAAETQYF. The variable domain in full, with the rest retrieved from reference TRBV14 and TRBJ2-5, is EAGVTQFPSHSVIEKGQTVTLRCDPISGHDNLYWYRRVMGKEIKFLLHFVKESKQDESGMPNNRFLAERTGGTYSTLKVQPAELEDSGVYFCASSQVAAETQYFGPGTRLLVL.

This sequence joins TRBV30 and TRBJ1-1; D is possibly TRBD1 (5 bases). The CDR3 is made up of 14 amino acids. Germline V gene data show CDR1 as GTSNPN and CDR2 as SVGIG (reference sequence). Trimming left V 0 bases short and J 3 bases short, with 11 bases between. CDR3 sequence: CAWSVRGKDTEAFF. As DNA, the CDR3 is TGTGCCTGGAGTGTACGGGGGAAGGACACTGAAGCTTTCTTT.

The chain employs TRBV7-2 and TRBJ1-2, with D possibly TRBD1 on 5 matching bases. V was cut by 3 bases and J by 4 bases, with 12 bases left in between. The CDR3 is made up of 14 amino acids. CDR1 SGHTA and CDR2 FQGNSA come from the germline V gene. In DNA, the CDR3 is TGTGCCAGCAGCTTGGGCTTGGGGGGCTATGGCTACACCTTC. Translation gives CASSLGLGGYGYTF.

The chain couples TRBV4-2 to TRBJ1-1; D ambiguous. The CDR3 extends over 14 amino acids. Trimming left V 0 bases short and J 2 bases short, with 7 bases between. Germline assignment: CDR1 LGHNA and CDR2 YNFKEQ. CDR3 residues: CASSQDPGNTEAFF. The CDR3 bases are TGTGCCAGCAGCCAAGATCCGGGAAACACTGAAGCTTTCTTT.

V and J are TRBV27 and TRBJ2-5; D might be TRBD2 (5 bases). The CDR3 spans 13 residues. The V gene lost 4 bases and the J gene lost 9 bases, with 15 bases spanning the gap. Germline V gives CDR1 MNHEY, CDR2 SMNVEV (reference sequence). As DNA, the CDR3 is TGTGCCAGCAGTTCGGAGCGCGGGTCGCCCCAGTACTTC. As protein: CASSSERGSPQYF.

The chain couples TRBV2 to TRBJ2-2; D possibly corresponds to TRBD1 (6 bases). CDR3 size: 16 residues. With 6 bases removed from V and 5 bases from J, the gap between germline ends came to 19 bases. Germline CDR1 reads SNHLY; CDR2 reads FYNNEI. CDR3 protein: CASSPGAQRATGELFF. For the CDR3, the DNA is TGTGCCAGCAGCCCAGGGGCCCAGCGAGCTACCGGGGAGCTGTTTTTT.

The chain employs TRBV6-1 and TRBJ2-5; 7 bases match TRBD1. Germline CDR1 is MNHNS and CDR2 is SASEGT. The CDR3 length is 14 residues. Unmatched junction bases numbered 4, after V lost 6 bases and J lost 0 bases. DNA of the CDR3: TGTGCCAGCAGGTTGGGACAGAACCAAGAGACCCAGTACTTC. Amino acids: CASRLGQNQETQYF.

The rearrangement joins TRBV9 to TRBJ2-7; D is unresolved. Germline lookup yields CDR1 SGDLS and CDR2 YYNGEE. The CDR3 is made up of 14 amino acids. Trimming left V 0 bases short and J 0 bases short, with 7 bases between. The CDR3 bases are TGTGCCAGCAGCGTAGACGGGTTCTCCTACGAGCAGTACTTC. Translation: CASSVDGFSYEQYF.

The V and J genes are TRBV28 and TRBJ2-7, with D possibly matching TRBD1 (6 bases). Germline V gene data show CDR1 as MDHEN and CDR2 as SYDVKM. CDR3 length: 14 residues. V lost 6 bases to trimming and J lost 3 bases, with 15 bases between them. The CDR3 sequence is CASRPQGSVYEQYF. The CDR3 nucleotides read TGTGCCAGCAGGCCGCAGGGGTCGGTCTACGAGCAGTACTTC.

The chain employs TRBV7-9 and TRBJ1-6; 7 positions agree with TRBD1. Trimming at V came to 1 base and at J to 10 bases, leaving 4 bases not matched to a gene. Germline-derived CDR1 and CDR2 are SEHNR and FQNEAQ (reference sequence). The CDR3 is made up of 14 amino acids. The CDR3 DNA reads TGTGCCAGCAGCTTAGGACAGGGTCAATCACCCCTCCACTTT. Its protein is CASSLGQGQSPLHF.

The chain has TRBV5-4 and TRBJ2-1, with 8 bases lining up with TRBD2. V gave up 0 bases and J gave up 10 bases; unmatched junction bases: 3. The CDR3 covers 13 residues. Germline assignment: CDR1 SGHNT and CDR2 YYREEE (reference sequence). The CDR3 DNA reads TGTGCCAGCAGCTTGGTGGGACTAGACGAGCAGTTCTTC. This encodes CASSLVGLDEQFF.

V is TRBV14 and J is TRBJ2-7, with 11 bases lining up with TRBD2. The J segment lost 10 bases and the V segment lost 0 bases, leaving 11 bases of the junction unmatched. CDR1 SGHDN and CDR2 FVKESK come from the germline V gene. The CDR3 length is 16 residues. CDR3 sequence reads: CASSQDLVTSGSNQYF. The CDR3 DNA reads TGTGCCAGCAGCCAAGATCTTGTAACTAGCGGGAGTAATCAGTACTTC.

V and J are TRBV5-1 and TRBJ2-3; perhaps TRBD2 as D (5 bases). This CDR3 is 16 amino acids long. Trimming cost V 0 bases and J 3 bases, with 14 bases left between them. Germline V gene sequence: CDR1 SGHRS, CDR2 YFSETQ. The CDR3 loop is CASSLEASLLTDTQYF. The CDR3 DNA reads as TGCGCCAGCAGCTTGGAAGCTAGCTTGTTAACAGATACGCAGTATTTT.

The CDR3 reads CASSNDRVNEQFF. As DNA, the CDR3 is TGTGCCAGTAGTAACGACAGGGTTAATGAGCAGTTCTTC. The V gene is TRBV19, the J gene TRBJ2-1; 7 positions agree with TRBD1. Germline lookup yields CDR1 LNHDA and CDR2 SQIVND (reference sequence). V dropped 4 bases and J dropped 7; count of bases not matched to a gene: 4. CDR3 length: 13 residues.